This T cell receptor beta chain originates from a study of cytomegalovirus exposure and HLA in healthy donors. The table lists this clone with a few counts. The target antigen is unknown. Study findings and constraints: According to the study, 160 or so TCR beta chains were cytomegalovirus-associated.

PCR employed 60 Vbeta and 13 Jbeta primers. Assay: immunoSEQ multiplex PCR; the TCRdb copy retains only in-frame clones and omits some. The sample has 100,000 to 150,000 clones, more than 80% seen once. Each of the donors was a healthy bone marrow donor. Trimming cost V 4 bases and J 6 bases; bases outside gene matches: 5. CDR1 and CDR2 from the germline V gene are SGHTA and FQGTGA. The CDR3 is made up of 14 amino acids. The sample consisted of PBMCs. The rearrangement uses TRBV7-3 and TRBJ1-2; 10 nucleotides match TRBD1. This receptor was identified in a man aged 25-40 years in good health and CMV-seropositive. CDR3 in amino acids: CASSSGGQGDGYTF. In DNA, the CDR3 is TGTGCCAGCAGCTCGGGAGGACAGGGGGATGGCTACACCTTC.